The rows below give T cell receptor beta chains drawn from one sample of a study of blood T cell repertoires in COVID-19. The assay was immunoSEQ multiplex PCR, and TCRdb's table has in-frame clones only and misses some. The sample lists some 110,000 clones, 86% occurring once. The source material was peripheral blood. Receptors were obtained from a man in his forties with acute or convalescent COVID-19. CDR3s include the opening cysteine and the closing phenylalanine or tryptophan. D genes are given only for firm matches. A row's size may be missing; if present it is once, few, many or a size class.

cdr3_nt cdr3_aa clone_size d_call j_call v_call
TGTGCCAGCAGTGAGAATCGGGGTAATGAAAAACTGTTTTTT CASSENRGNEKLFF - - TRBJ1-4 TRBV2
TGTGCCTGGAGCGGGTGGGAGAAGACCAATGAAGCTTTCTTT CAWSGWEKTNEAFF - - TRBJ1-1 TRBV30
TGTGCCAGCAGCGAGACAGGGCAGACTGAAGCTTTCTTT CASSETGQTEAFF - TRBD1 TRBJ1-1 TRBV13
TGTGCCAGCAGCCAAAACTACCGGGACAGGGGGCGTGCCACTGAAGCTTTCTTT CASSQNYRDRGRATEAFF - TRBD1 TRBJ1-1 TRBV3-1/TRBV3-2
TGTGCCAGCTCACCCCTTTCACTCTCCTACAATGAGCAGTTCTTC CASSPLSLSYNEQFF - - TRBJ2-1 TRBV18
TGTGCCAGCAGTTTTGCTGAGTATCACAATGAGCAGTTCTTC CASSFAEYHNEQFF - - TRBJ2-1 TRBV27
TGTGCCAGCTCTCAGGGTCGGGACTATGGCTACACCTTC CASSQGRDYGYTF - - TRBJ1-2 TRBV12-3/TRBV12-4
TGTGCCACCCAGACTAGCCAGAACACCGGGGAGCTGTTTTTT CATQTSQNTGELFF - TRBD2 TRBJ2-2 TRBV6-5
TGTGCCAGCAGCCAAGTAGGGCAGGGGGCGTTAGGACAGTTCTTC CASSQVGQGALGQFF - TRBD1 TRBJ2-1 TRBV3-1/TRBV3-2
TGTGCCAGCAGCGCCACACGCGGTGAGCAGTTCTTC CASSATRGEQFF - - TRBJ2-1 TRBV7-3
TGTGCCAGCAGCCAAGCACTAGCGGGAGGTATCTCCTACAATGAGCAGTTCTTC CASSQALAGGISYNEQFF - TRBD2 TRBJ2-1 TRBV3-1/TRBV3-2
TGTGCCAGCTCACCAGTGCAGGGCCTGGGGGAGCTGTTTTTT CASSPVQGLGELFF - - TRBJ2-2 TRBV18
TGTGCCAGCAGCCTGATCGCGGGTCCCTACAATGAGCAGTTCTTC CASSLIAGPYNEQFF few - TRBJ2-1 TRBV11-3
TGCGCCAGCAGCCAAGGACTAGCGGGGCTGAATGAGCAGTTCTTC CASSQGLAGLNEQFF - TRBD2 TRBJ2-1 TRBV4-1
TGCAGCGTTGGGGCAGGGGGGATTTCCTACGAGCAGTACTTC CSVGAGGISYEQYF - - TRBJ2-7 TRBV29-1
TGTGCCAGTAGTATAAAGGCGGGGGAGCTCGGGGAGACCCAGTACTTC CASSIKAGELGETQYF - TRBD2 TRBJ2-5 TRBV19
TGTGCCAGCAGTGAGGCGGGAGGGCCGTACAATGAGCAGTTCTTC CASSEAGGPYNEQFF many TRBD2 TRBJ2-1 TRBV6-4
TGTGCCAGTAGTATAGCCATGGGTCGGGCTGAAGCTTTCTTT CASSIAMGRAEAFF - - TRBJ1-1 TRBV19
TGTGCCAGCTCACCAGCCACAGGGATACCCTATGGCTACACCTTC CASSPATGIPYGYTF - - TRBJ1-2 TRBV18
TGTGCCAGTACGCGTCGGGAGGGGGAGCACACTGAAGCTTTCTTT CASTRREGEHTEAFF - - TRBJ1-1 TRBV19
TGTGCCAGTAGCGGGGGGGCCCCCGAGACCCAGTACTTC CASSGGAPETQYF - TRBD2 TRBJ2-5 TRBV2
TGCGCCAGCAGCCAAAGGGACTTTGAGCAGTTCTTC CASSQRDFEQFF few - TRBJ2-1 TRBV4-1
TGTGCCAGCAGCTTGGACGGGAGGCTAAACACCGGGGAGCTGTTTTTT CASSLDGRLNTGELFF - TRBD2 TRBJ2-2 TRBV5-4
TGTGCCACCAGCAGAGTTCCTAGCGGGAGGGTAAATGAGCAGTTCTTC CATSRVPSGRVNEQFF - TRBD2 TRBJ2-1 TRBV15
TGTGCCAGCAGCCCCGACAGGGGGACTAATGAAAAACTGTTTTTT CASSPDRGTNEKLFF - TRBD1 TRBJ1-4 TRBV7-6
TGCAGTGCTAGTGGGGTAGCGGGGGCCTACGAGCAGTACTTC CSASGVAGAYEQYF - TRBD2 TRBJ2-7 TRBV20-1
TGTGCCAGCAGTGGCGCAGGGCCGCTGGGGAACACTGAAGCTTTCTTT CASSGAGPLGNTEAFF - - TRBJ1-1 TRBV6-1
TGTGCCAGCAGCTTGGATGGACAGGGAAGCTATGGCTACACCTTC CASSLDGQGSYGYTF - TRBD1 TRBJ1-2 TRBV5-5
TGTGCCAGCAGCTATTGGACAGGGGGTTCGGAGACCCAGTACTTC CASSYWTGGSETQYF - TRBD1 TRBJ2-5 TRBV5-6
TGTGCCAGCAGTTACGTGGTCAGGGGCAATGAGCAGTTCTTC CASSYVVRGNEQFF - - TRBJ2-1 TRBV6-5
TGTGCCATCAGTGAGTCGACAACGAACACTGAAGCTTTCTTT CAISESTTNTEAFF - - TRBJ1-1 TRBV10-3
TGCGCCAGCAGCTTCATGGACAGGGAGGAACTGGACGAGCAGTACTTC CASSFMDREELDEQYF - TRBD1 TRBJ2-7 TRBV5-1
TGTGCCAGCTCGACCTTTACAGGGGCGGATTCAGTTGGAGGCTACACCTTC CASSTFTGADSVGGYTF - TRBD1 TRBJ1-2 TRBV18
TGTGCCAGCAGCTTAGGTTCGGGAGAGGGTGAGCAGTTCTTC CASSLGSGEGEQFF - - TRBJ2-1 TRBV11-3
TGTGCCAGCAGCTCAATAGGGCGGGACTCCTACGAGCAGTACTTC CASSSIGRDSYEQYF - - TRBJ2-7 TRBV7-9
TGTGCCAGTAGTATGAGGAAGGACAGGACAAATCAGGCAGCTTTCTTT CASSMRKDRTNQAAFF - TRBD1 TRBJ1-1 TRBV19
TGTGCCAGCAGCCGTCGGGGGTGGGGGAGCTCCTACAATGAGCAGTTCTTC CASSRRGWGSSYNEQFF - - TRBJ2-1 TRBV3-1/TRBV3-2
TGTGCCATCAGTGAGTCCGGGACAGGGGGTACTGAAGCTTTCTTT CAISESGTGGTEAFF - TRBD1 TRBJ1-1 TRBV10-3
TGTGCCAGCAGCTCGAGCAGAACGACAGGGGGCCTTGGAAACACCATATATTTT CASSSSRTTGGLGNTIYF few TRBD1 TRBJ1-3 TRBV7-9